Listed below are T cell receptor beta chains from one sample, sequenced in a study of blood T cell repertoires in COVID-19. Profiled with immunoSEQ multiplex PCR; TCRdb holds only in-frame clones, not every one. The data contain about 250,000 clones, more than 75% of them singletons. The sequenced material came from peripheral blood. These receptors came from a woman aged 40 to 55 who had recovered from COVID-19. The CDR3 runs from the conserved cysteine through the conserved F or W. A D gene is named only where the DNA matches it firmly. Size tells how often a clone was seen (once, few, many) or the class of an expanded clone, and some rows leave it out.

NA | NA | TRBJ1-6 | TRBV7-3 | TGTGCCCGGGGGGGCCGCTCCTATAATTCACCCCTCCACTTT | CARGGRSYNSPLHF
NA | NA | TRBJ2-1 | TRBV4-3 | TGCGCCAGCAGCCAAGACTCGGTTGGGGCAGGCCACAATGAGCAGTTCTTC | CASSQDSVGAGHNEQFF
TRBD1 | NA | TRBJ1-1 | TRBV6-2/TRBV6-3 | TGTGCCAGCAGCCCTCCGCCGGGACAGGCAATGAACACTGAAGCTTTCTTT | CASSPPPGQAMNTEAFF
TRBD1 | NA | TRBJ1-2 | TRBV30 | TGTGCCTGGGGAACAGGGGGCGGCTATGGCTACACCTTC | CAWGTGGGYGYTF
NA | NA | TRBJ1-5 | TRBV6-5 | TGTGCCAGCAGTTCGGGATATAGCAATCAGCCCCAGCATTTT | CASSSGYSNQPQHF
TRBD1 | NA | TRBJ2-7 | TRBV4-1 | TGCGCCAGCAGCCAGACAGGGACAGTCTACGAGCAGTACTTC | CASSQTGTVYEQYF
NA | NA | TRBJ2-1 | TRBV3-1/TRBV3-2 | TGTGCCAGCAGCCAACCCCCAGTGTGGGGTCGGGGTGAGCAGTTCTTC | CASSQPPVWGRGEQFF
TRBD2 | NA | TRBJ2-5 | TRBV10-1 | TGCGCCAGCAGCCAAACTAGCGGGAGGGTAGAGACCCAGTACTTC | CASSQTSGRVETQYF
TRBD1 | NA | TRBJ1-2 | TRBV4-3 | TGCGCCAGCAGCCAAAACAGGGGGTGGGTCTATGGCTACACCTTC | CASSQNRGWVYGYTF
TRBD2 | NA | TRBJ2-3 | TRBV3-1/TRBV3-2 | TGTGCCAGCAGCCAAGGGGTAGCGGGAGGCACAGATACGCAGTATTTT | CASSQGVAGGTDTQYF
NA | once | TRBJ2-3 | TRBV28 | TGTGCCAGCAGGACCAGCGGAGGGAACACAGATACGCAGTATTTT | CASRTSGGNTDTQYF
TRBD2 | NA | TRBJ2-7 | TRBV30 | TGTGCCTGGAGTGTTCGGCTAGCGGGAGTGGCCTACGAGCAGTACTTC | CAWSVRLAGVAYEQYF
TRBD1 | NA | TRBJ2-2 | TRBV11-2 | TGTGCCAGCAGCGCCGGGACAGATGCCTGGGAGCTGTTTTTT | CASSAGTDAWELFF
TRBD1 | once | TRBJ1-2 | TRBV5-1 | TGCGCCAGCAGCTTGGTTGGGACAGCCCCCTATGGCTACACCTTC | CASSLVGTAPYGYTF
TRBD1 | NA | TRBJ2-5 | TRBV5-4 | TGTGCCAGCAGCTTGGCCCCCGGACAGGAGGAGACCCAGTACTTC | CASSLAPGQEETQYF
TRBD1 | once | TRBJ1-4 | TRBV2 | TGTGCCAGCAGTCAAAAGGGGCAGGGGGGCGAAAAACTGTTTTTT | CASSQKGQGGEKLFF
NA | NA | TRBJ1-1 | TRBV19 | TGTGCCAGTAGTATTTGGGGTGAGGGCACTGAAGCTTTCTTT | CASSIWGEGTEAFF
TRBD1 | NA | TRBJ1-2 | TRBV4-3 | TGCGCCAGCAGCCAAGATGACAGGGGTAACTATGGCTACACCTTC | CASSQDDRGNYGYTF